The T cell receptor (beta chain) described here comes from a study of blood T cell repertoires in COVID-19. Germline V gene lookup returns CDR1 KGHDR and CDR2 SFDVKD. The V end lost 9 bases, the J end lost 5 bases, and 20 bases lay between the germline ends. The CDR3 loop spans 15 amino acids. Only in-frame clones appear in the TCRdb table, and some are missing; sequencing was by immunoSEQ multiplex PCR. The sample includes approximately 200,000 clones, 65% to 85% of them seen just once. This TCR was recovered from a woman older than 75 with acute or convalescent COVID-19. The rearrangement uses TRBV24-1 and TRBJ2-3, with D perhaps matching TRBD2 (6 bases). The sample consisted of peripheral blood. The CDR3 spells CATGAKTSQKDTQYF. The CDR3 coding sequence is TGTGCCACCGGAGCCAAGACTAGTCAGAAAGATACGCAGTATTTT.